The T cell receptor (beta chain) under discussion was sequenced for a study of shared clonotypes between healthy human individuals. Study-level points and caveats: Relative to their counterparts shared across all four donors, non-shared clonotypes exhibited diminished generation probabilities. What naive subsets generally showed was a larger estimated richness than memory subsets showed. Depth was large, yet rarefaction showed that sorted-subset sequencing was incomplete. Sampling covered blood only; tissue repertoires likely differ.

In germline, CDR1 is SGDLS, CDR2 YYNGEE. The CDR3 totals 16 residues. Trimming pared 0 bases from V and 2 bases from J, leaving 14 bases between. This clone was counted a single time. Antigen: not known. Assay used: immunoSEQ multiplex PCR; TCRdb lists only in-frame clones, some missing. This table holds some 690,000 clones, roughly 91% found once. The TCR originated in a man in his late teens or twenties in good health. Some clones in this sample may be carry-over from other donors' samples. The chain uses TRBV9 and TRBJ1-2; TRBD1 is a possible D gene (5 bases). Sequencing was done on a sample of memory CD8+ T cells from PBMCs. The subset: CD45RO+ cells pooled with CCR7-negative TemRA cells. The chain's CDR3 is CASSVETGLINYGYTF. In DNA form, the CDR3 reads TGTGCCAGCAGCGTAGAGACGGGACTCATCAACTATGGCTACACCTTC. The whole variable domain, filled in from reference TRBV9 and TRBJ1-2, reads DSGVTQTPKHLITATGQRVTLRCSPRSGDLSVYWYQQSLDQGLQFLIQYYNGEERAKGNILERFSAQQFPDLHSELNLSSLELGDSALYFCASSVETGLINYGYTFGSGTRLTVV.